The rows below give T cell receptor beta chains drawn from one sample of a study of T-cell memory formation after mild COVID-19. Each CDR3 protein gets one entry after TCRdb re-called the 5' RACE reads with MiXCR. The sample shows under 50,000 distinct CDR3 sequences, 25% to 30% of them seen only once. Input material: PBMCs or a T cell subset sorted from them (not recorded which). The receptors shown here come from a man between 18 and 35 years old who had mild COVID-19 (a few samples of this study predate the infection). Cell type and time point are not known. Each CDR3 is given with its conserved first and last residue. D genes are given only for firm matches. Some rows have no size entry. The others give once, few or many, or a class for an expanded clone.

d_call	v_call	clone_size	j_call	cdr3_aa	cdr3_nt
TRBD2	TRBV6-2/TRBV6-3	few	TRBJ2-7	CASLSTGGVEQYF	TGTGCCAGCTTATCCACGGGGGGGGTCGAGCAGTACTTC
.	TRBV2	.	TRBJ2-7	CASTGRGSPYEQYF	TGTGCCAGCACTGGCAGGGGATCGCCCTACGAGCAGTACTTC
.	TRBV7-2	.	TRBJ1-2	CASSLYAEARGYTF	TGTGCCAGCAGCCTGTACGCCGAGGCGCGAGGCTACACCTTC
.	TRBV5-1	.	TRBJ2-7	CASSFGDGGDEQYF	TGCGCCAGCAGTTTTGGGGACGGAGGGGACGAGCAGTACTTC
TRBD1	TRBV29-1	.	TRBJ2-1	CSVRDRGQRNEQFF	TGCAGCGTTAGGGACAGGGGGCAACGGAATGAGCAGTTCTTC
TRBD1	TRBV7-8	few	TRBJ1-1	CASSRSRGTVNTEAFF	TGTGCCAGCAGCCGTAGCCGGGGGACAGTGAACACTGAAGCTTTCTTT
.	TRBV7-9	.	TRBJ2-5	CASSYWAVQETQYF	TGTGCCAGCAGCTATTGGGCCGTGCAAGAGACCCAGTACTTC
.	TRBV9	.	TRBJ2-1	CASSVVFNEQFF	TGTGCCAGCAGCGTAGTTTTCAATGAGCAGTTCTTC
.	TRBV6-5	few	TRBJ1-2	CASSSGGGRGYGYTF	TGTGCCAGCAGTTCCGGCGGAGGGCGAGGCTATGGCTACACCTTC
TRBD2	TRBV4-1	.	TRBJ2-3	CASRGTSGGLLDTQYF	TGCGCCAGCAGGGGGACTAGCGGGGGGTTGTTAGATACGCAGTATTTT
.	TRBV28	.	TRBJ2-4	CASSFQGGNIQYF	TGTGCCAGCAGTTTTCAGGGAGGAAACATTCAGTACTTC
.	TRBV3-1	.	TRBJ2-3	CASSPGRLRDPTDTQYF	TGTGCCAGCAGCCCTGGGCGGTTGAGGGACCCCACAGATACGCAGTATTTT
TRBD1	TRBV6-2/TRBV6-3	.	TRBJ1-5	CASRTDRDGNQPQHF	TGTGCCAGCAGGACGGACAGGGACGGCAATCAGCCCCAGCATTTT
.	TRBV6-5	few	TRBJ1-2	CASSQRTVGPYGYTF	TGTGCCAGCAGCCAAAGGACAGTAGGCCCCTATGGCTACACCTTC
TRBD1	TRBV2	few	TRBJ2-3	CASSEGRDRGGDTQYF	TGTGCCAGCAGTGAAGGCCGGGACAGGGGTGGAGATACGCAGTATTTT
.	TRBV12-3/TRBV12-4	.	TRBJ2-7	CASSLARAHEQYF	TGTGCCAGCAGTTTAGCGCGGGCGCACGAGCAGTACTTC
TRBD1	TRBV24-1	few	TRBJ1-1	CATRDRLNTEAFF	TGTGCCACCAGGGACAGGTTGAACACTGAAGCTTTCTTT